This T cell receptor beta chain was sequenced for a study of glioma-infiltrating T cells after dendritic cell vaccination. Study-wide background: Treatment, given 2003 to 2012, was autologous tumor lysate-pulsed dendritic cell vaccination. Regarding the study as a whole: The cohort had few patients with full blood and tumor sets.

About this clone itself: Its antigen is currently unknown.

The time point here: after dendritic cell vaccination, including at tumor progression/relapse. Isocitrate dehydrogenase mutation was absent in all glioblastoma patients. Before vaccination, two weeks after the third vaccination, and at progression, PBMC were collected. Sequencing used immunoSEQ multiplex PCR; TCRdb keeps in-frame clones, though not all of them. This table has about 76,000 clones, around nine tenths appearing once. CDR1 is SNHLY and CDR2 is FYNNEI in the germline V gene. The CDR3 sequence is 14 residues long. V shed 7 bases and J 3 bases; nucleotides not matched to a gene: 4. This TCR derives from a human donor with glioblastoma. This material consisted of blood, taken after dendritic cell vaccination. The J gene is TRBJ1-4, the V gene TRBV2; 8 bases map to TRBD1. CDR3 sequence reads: CASNLQGANEKLFF. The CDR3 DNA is TGTGCCAGCAATTTACAGGGGGCTAATGAAAAACTGTTTTTT.